The rows below give T cell receptor beta chains drawn from one sample of a study of T cell repertoires in cytomegalovirus infection. These receptors have no identified antigens. TCRdb called the reads again in MiXCR, with one record for every CDR3 protein. Among roughly 120,000 distinct CDR3 sequences listed, 32% were seen once. The sample was CD8+ T cells from cultured PBMCs, taken from culture after CMV antigen stimulation. The receptors derive from a human donor in good health (CMV status not recorded). Some clones in this sample may be carry-over from other donors' samples. Each CDR3 is given without its conserved first and last residue. Expanded clones get a size class; other rows say once, few or many, or leave the size out.

v_call	j_call	clone_size	cdr3_length	cdr3_aa
TRBV7-4	TRBJ2-7	many	13	ASTLTGSSSYEQY
TRBV6-2/TRBV6-3	TRBJ2-7	.	13	ASSRATGLPYEQY
TRBV5-5	TRBJ1-1	.	11	ASSFRVGTEAF
TRBV6-1	TRBJ1-5	.	14	ASSSGLAYSNQPQH
TRBV6-2/TRBV6-3	TRBJ1-1	few	14	ASSYSMGQGGTEAF
TRBV6-1	TRBJ2-2	.	14	ASKAIAGGTTGELF
TRBV7-6	TRBJ1-4	.	10	ASSLTPGLLT
TRBV28	TRBJ2-1	few	14	ASRPYSGRSYNEQF
TRBV6-5	TRBJ1-1	.	15	ASSPPPGMGHETEAF
TRBV6-2/TRBV6-3	TRBJ2-3	.	13	ASTLGGRGTDTQY
TRBV7-9	TRBJ2-5	many	14	ASSAGTGDDSETQY
TRBV9	TRBJ1-1	.	13	ASSVNRGGNTEAF
TRBV6-4	TRBJ1-1	.	13	ASSDSLGGGTEAF
TRBV4-1	TRBJ2-2	.	13	ASSQEGGYTGELF
TRBV7-6	TRBJ1-5	.	12	ASSLLESGQPQH
TRBV10-3	TRBJ2-5	few	14	AISESVRGGFETQY
TRBV7-6	TRBJ1-2	few	13	ASSPGSGILYGYT
TRBV6-8	TRBJ2-7	.	12	ASSPWQGGYEQY
TRBV25-1	TRBJ1-2	many	11	ASSEGLGLGYT
TRBV6-1	TRBJ1-6	.	15	ASSEARGGAGNSPLH
TRBV6-2/TRBV6-3	TRBJ2-7	.	13	ASSTRNSPRYEQY
TRBV7-2	TRBJ2-5	.	10	ASSLDGAAQY
TRBV28	TRBJ2-1	.	11	ASVGGQDNEQF
TRBV12-3/TRBV12-4	TRBJ2-2	once	13	ASSSLAGYTGELF
TRBV4-1	TRBJ1-2	.	13	ASSHTGTSGDGYT
TRBV12-3/TRBV12-4	TRBJ2-1	.	12	ASSLGGLNNEQF
TRBV7-4	TRBJ1-4	once	15	ASSLSDSHPTSEKLF
TRBV12-3/TRBV12-4	TRBJ2-7	.	15	ASSPSIGTESEYEQY
TRBV7-2	TRBJ2-3	many	18	ASSFPKWGGTQDSTDTQY
TRBV9	TRBJ1-2	.	13	ASSVGGQGDYGYT
TRBV7-3	TRBJ2-5	many	13	ASSLGGSSLETQY
TRBV5-4	TRBJ2-1	few	12	ASSFTGQNNEQF
TRBV7-8	TRBJ2-5	.	15	ASSLALAGAEGETQY